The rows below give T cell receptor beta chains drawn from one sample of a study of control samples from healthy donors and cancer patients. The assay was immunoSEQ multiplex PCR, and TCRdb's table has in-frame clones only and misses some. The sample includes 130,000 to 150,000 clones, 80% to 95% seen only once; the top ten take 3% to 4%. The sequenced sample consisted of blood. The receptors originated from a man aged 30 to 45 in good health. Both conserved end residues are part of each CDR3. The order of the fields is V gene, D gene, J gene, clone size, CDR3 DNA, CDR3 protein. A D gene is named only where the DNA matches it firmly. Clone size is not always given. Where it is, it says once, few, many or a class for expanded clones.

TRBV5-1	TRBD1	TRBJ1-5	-	TGCGCCAGCAGCTCGGGACAGGGGTCCAATCAGCCCCAGCATTTT	CASSSGQGSNQPQHF
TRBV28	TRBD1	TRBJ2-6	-	TGTGCCAGCAGTTTCGCAGGGGGCTCTGGGGCCAACGTCCTGACTTTC	CASSFAGGSGANVLTF
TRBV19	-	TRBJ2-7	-	TGTGCCAGTAGTATCAGTTTGCGGGTTAGGTCCTACGAGCAGTACTTC	CASSISLRVRSYEQYF
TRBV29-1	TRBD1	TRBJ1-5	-	TGCAGCGTTGCGGGGACAGGGGAGAGCAATCAGCCCCAGCATTTT	CSVAGTGESNQPQHF
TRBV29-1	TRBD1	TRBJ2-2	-	TGCAGCGCCGTGACAGGGTTGACCGGGGAGCTGTTTTTT	CSAVTGLTGELFF
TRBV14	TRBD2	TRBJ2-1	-	TGTGCCAGCAGCCAAGATCGACTAGCGGGGGGCAAGTGGAATGAGCAGTTCTTC	CASSQDRLAGGKWNEQFF
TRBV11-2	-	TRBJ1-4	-	TGTGCCAGCAGCTTAGCCGGGGCAGGAGGTGAAAAACTGTTTTTT	CASSLAGAGGEKLFF
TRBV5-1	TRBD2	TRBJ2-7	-	TGCGCCAGCAGCCCCCTAGGACTAGCGGGGGCCTACGAGCAGTACTTC	CASSPLGLAGAYEQYF
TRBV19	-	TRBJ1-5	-	TGTGCCAGTAGTATCGTACAAGACAGCAATCAGCCCCAGCATTTT	CASSIVQDSNQPQHF
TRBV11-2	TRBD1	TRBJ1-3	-	TGTGCCAGCAGCTTAGATTGGACAGGGGGAAACACCATATATTTT	CASSLDWTGGNTIYF
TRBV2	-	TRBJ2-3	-	TGTGCCAGCAGTCGGGGTTACACAGATACGCAGTATTTT	CASSRGYTDTQYF
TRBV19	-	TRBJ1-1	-	TGTGCCAGTCTACAGGAGGAGGGGCACACTGAAGCTTTCTTT	CASLQEEGHTEAFF
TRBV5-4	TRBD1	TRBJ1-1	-	TGTGCCAGCAGCCAACAGGGGATGGACACTGAAGCTTTCTTT	CASSQQGMDTEAFF
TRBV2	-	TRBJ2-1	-	TGTGCCAGTCGGGGCAATGAGCAGTTCTTC	CASRGNEQFF
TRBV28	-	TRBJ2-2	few	TGTGCCAGCAGACCGGCGGGACCGGGAGTTGGCGGGGAGCTGTTTTTT	CASRPAGPGVGGELFF
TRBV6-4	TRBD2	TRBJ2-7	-	TGTGCCAGCAGCCCAACGGCTAGCGGGATGGGAGAGCAGTACTTC	CASSPTASGMGEQYF
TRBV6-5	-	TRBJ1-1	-	TGTGCCAGCGGGGGAGGCACTGAAGCTTTCTTT	CASGGGTEAFF
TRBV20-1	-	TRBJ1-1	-	TGCAGTGCTAGAGATGAGGTTGAAGCTTTCTTT	CSARDEVEAFF
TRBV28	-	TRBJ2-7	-	TGTGCCAGCAGTCCCTACCGTCCCTACGAGCAGTACTTC	CASSPYRPYEQYF
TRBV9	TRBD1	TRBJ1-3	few	TGTGCCAGCAGCACAGGGACAGGGGCTGGAAACACCATATATTTT	CASSTGTGAGNTIYF
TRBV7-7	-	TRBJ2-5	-	TGTGCCAGCAGCTGGACCCTTAGCGAGACCCAGTACTTC	CASSWTLSETQYF
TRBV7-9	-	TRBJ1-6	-	TGTGCCAGCAGCTTAAAAGGGGATAATTCACCCCTCCACTTT	CASSLKGDNSPLHF
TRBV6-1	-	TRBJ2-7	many	TGTGCCAGCAGTGAAGGTGGGTCATATAACTACGAGCAGTACTTC	CASSEGGSYNYEQYF
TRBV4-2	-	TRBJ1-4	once	TGTGCCAGCAGCCAAAGTACAGTTAATGAAAAACTGTTTTTT	CASSQSTVNEKLFF
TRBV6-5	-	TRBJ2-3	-	TGTGCCAGCAGCATGGACAGCACAGATACGCAGTATTTT	CASSMDSTDTQYF
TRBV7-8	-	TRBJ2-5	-	TGTGCCAGCAGCCACGGACACCAAGAGACCCAGTACTTC	CASSHGHQETQYF
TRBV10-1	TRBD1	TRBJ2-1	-	TGCGCCAGCAGACAGGGGATCAATGAGCAGTTCTTC	CASRQGINEQFF
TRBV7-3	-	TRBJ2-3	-	TGTGCCAGCAGCTTACACAGCACAGATACGCAGTATTTT	CASSLHSTDTQYF
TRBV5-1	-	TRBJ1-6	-	TGCGCCAGCAGCTTGGGGAATTTGGGTACTTCACCCCTCCACTTT	CASSLGNLGTSPLHF
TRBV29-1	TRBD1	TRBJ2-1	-	TGCAGCGTTCCCGGGACAGGGTTTCAGCAGTTCTTC	CSVPGTGFQQFF
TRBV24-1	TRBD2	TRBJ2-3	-	TGTGCCACCAGTGATTTAGGGACTAGCGGTCTTAGCACAGATACGCAGTATTTT	CATSDLGTSGLSTDTQYF
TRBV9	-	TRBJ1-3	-	TGTGCCAGCAGCTTCCGGGACGCTGGAAACACCATATATTTT	CASSFRDAGNTIYF